These 22 T cell receptor beta chains share one sample of origin, sequenced in a study of spatial heterogeneity in lung cancer (dated by TCRdb to between 2018 and 2021). Beyond this particular receptor, the publication reports: The tumor nonsynonymous mutation count correlated with the number of expanded intratumoral alpha and beta TCRs.

The time point label on this specimen signifies: sample taken at primary tumor resection. Library method: 5' RACE. TCRdb shows the sequencer as NextSeq 500. TCRdb's own reprocessing of the public reads used fastp at Q25 and MiXCR and kept productive beta chains. Records with the same CDR3 protein are collapsed into one entry carrying the most frequent genes and DNA. The sample table contains 20,000 to 25,000 distinct CDR3 sequences; only one count was recorded for 8.8% of them. Roughly 8% of the sample comes from the top ten. No cognate antigen is known for these TCRs. The input for sequencing was lung tumor tissue, taken at surgery. The source is a male donor with early-stage non-small cell lung cancer.

This clonotype was seen repeatedly, ten times or more. The V gene is TRBV7-2, the J gene TRBJ1-3; D ambiguous. This CDR3 comprises 14 residues. The V end lost 6 bases, the J end lost 9 bases, and 18 bases lay between the germline ends. Per germline, CDR1 SGHTA and CDR2 FQGNSA. Here the CDR3 reads CASRTGSRVGTIYF. DNA of the CDR3: TGTGCCAGCAGAACGGGGTCTCGGGTCGGCACCATATATTTT.

This clonotype was recorded many times. V and J are TRBV28 and TRBJ2-7; D is perhaps TRBD1 (6 bases). Germline V CDR1 and CDR2: MDHEN, SYDVKM. This CDR3 has 12 amino acids. V was shortened by 6 bases and J by 6 bases, with 12 bases between the two germline ends. The CDR3 protein is CASSRQEFEQYF. The CDR3 DNA reads as TGTGCCAGCAGCAGACAGGAATTCGAGCAGTACTTC.

This clonotype counts as medium-sized. This rearrangement joins TRBV27 to TRBJ2-3; D remains unclear. Per germline, CDR1 MNHEY and CDR2 SMNVEV (reference sequence). V dropped 5 bases and J dropped 1 base, with 13 bases sitting between them. This CDR3 comprises 15 residues. The CDR3 spells CASSPYTIRTDTQYF. CDR3 bases: TGTGCCAGCAGTCCCTACACTATACGCACAGATACGCAGTATTTT.

This clonotype has more than one count but fewer than ten. This chain uses TRBV6-1 with TRBJ2-5; D gene uncertain. Trimming removed 5 bases at V and 4 bases at J, with 17 bases between. The CDR3 has 15 residues. The V gene's germline CDR1 is MNHNS and CDR2 SASEGT. The CDR3: CASSSPGRGTETQYF. The CDR3 DNA reads as TGTGCCAGCAGTTCTCCGGGCCGCGGTACAGAGACCCAGTACTTC.

This clonotype occurred many times. This chain joins TRBV7-8 and TRBJ2-3; unclear D gene. The CDR3 is 15 amino acids. Per the germline V gene, CDR1 is SGHVS and CDR2 is FQNEAQ. V lost 1 base to trimming and J lost 3 bases, with 11 bases between them. The CDR3 nucleotides read TGTGCCAGCAGCTTAGTTGGAGTAGAGACAGATACGCAGTATTTT. This sequence encodes CASSLVGVETDTQYF.

In this sample, this clonotype turned up many times. The chain is built from TRBV11-3 and TRBJ2-2; 9 nucleotides line up with TRBD2. There are 15 residues in the CDR3. V shed 5 bases, J shed 7 bases, and the junction held 8 bases outside the gene matches. Germline V gene data show CDR1 as SGHNT and CDR2 as YENEEA. The CDR3 reads CASSLGLAGGGELFF. CDR3 nucleotide sequence: TGTGCCAGCAGCCTGGGACTAGCCGGGGGCGGGGAGCTGTTTTTT.

This clonotype showed up many times. CDR3 region: CASRLSGDSNQPQHF. The CDR3 bases are TGTGCCAGCAGACTCTCAGGGGATAGCAATCAGCCCCAGCATTTT. The chain carries TRBV6-1 and TRBJ1-5, with D perhaps matching TRBD1 (6 bases). This CDR3 contains 15 residues. The germline gives CDR1 MNHNS, CDR2 SASEGT. Trimming removed 6 bases from V and 0 bases from J, with 12 bases in between.

This clonotype was recorded a few times. This chain connects TRBV7-9 to TRBJ2-5; no clear D gene. V lost 7 bases to trimming and J lost 1 base, with 10 bases between them. Germline CDR1 and CDR2: SEHNR and FQNEAQ (reference sequence). The CDR3 is 13 amino acids. The CDR3 loop is CASTLRAQETQYF. DNA of the CDR3: TGTGCCAGCACTTTACGAGCCCAAGAGACCCAGTACTTC. Complete variable domain (other parts from reference TRBV7-9 and TRBJ2-5): DTGVSQNPRHKITKRGQNVTFRCDPISEHNRLYWYRQTLGQGPEFLTYFQNEAQLEKSRLLSDRFSAERPKGSFSTLEIQRTEQGDSAMYLCASTLRAQETQYFGPGTRLLVL.

This clonotype is deemed medium-sized (0.01 to 0.1%). The chain combines TRBV4-3 with TRBJ2-3; 10 bases are shared with TRBD2. The CDR3 length is 17 residues. V gave up 4 bases and J gave up 2 bases; unmatched junction bases: 9. From germline, CDR1 is LGHNA and CDR2 YSLEER. The CDR3 DNA follows: TGCGCCAGCAGCCTATACTTAGCGGGAGGCGTCACAGATACGCAGTATTTT. Its protein product is CASSLYLAGGVTDTQYF.

At least ten counts were recorded for this clonotype. V gene TRBV29-1 combines with J gene TRBJ2-5; TRBD2 agrees at 10 bases. Germline CDR1 and CDR2: SQVTM and ANQGSEA. The CDR3 totals 15 residues. Trimming at V came to 3 bases and at J to 4 bases, leaving 8 bases not matched to a gene. The CDR3 nucleotides read TGCAGCGTTGACGGGCTAGCGGGAGTAATAGAGACCCAGTACTTC. Translating it yields CSVDGLAGVIETQYF.

This clonotype has a count of ten or more. V and J are TRBV6-5 and TRBJ2-7; TRBD1 matches 7 bases. J gave up 3 bases and V 8 bases, and 7 bases lay outside the gene matches. This CDR3 has 13 residues. Germline assignment: CDR1 MNHEY and CDR2 SVGAGI. CDR3 DNA: TGTGCCAGCGGACCGACAGGGTTCTACGAGCAGTACTTC. Its protein is CASGPTGFYEQYF.

This clonotype has at least ten counts. The chain couples TRBV6-1 to TRBJ2-1, with D possibly called TRBD1 or TRBD2 (5 bases each). CDR1 and CDR2 from the germline V gene are MNHNS and SASEGT. The V end was cut by 4 bases, the J end by 4 bases, with 14 bases between. The CDR3 loop spans 15 amino acids. The DNA for the CDR3 is TGTGCCAGCAGTGTGGGGCCTAGCCATTACAATGAGCAGTTCTTC. It codes for CASSVGPSHYNEQFF.

Many counts were recorded for this clonotype. The J gene is TRBJ2-3, the V gene TRBV20-1; D may correspond to TRBD1 or TRBD2 (6 bases each). The CDR3 length is 15 residues. Trimming shortened V by 3 bases and J by 4 bases, and 17 bases separated the two germline ends. CDR1 DFQATT and CDR2 SNEGSKA come from the germline V gene (reference sequence). The CDR3 nucleotides are TGCAGTGCTAGCGTGGCCGGGGGCCCGGCAGATACGCAGTATTTT. Translation gives CSASVAGGPADTQYF.

In its sample, this clonotype was seen many times. The chain carries TRBV10-3 and TRBJ2-3; 8 nucleotides match TRBD2. The CDR3 contains 12 residues. CDR1 ENHRY and CDR2 SYGVKD come from the germline V gene. V gave up 6 bases and J gave up 9 bases; unmatched junction bases: 5. The CDR3 nucleotides are TGTGCCATCAGCGGGGGGGAGGACACGCAGTATTTT. Its protein product is CAISGGEDTQYF.

The chain couples TRBV28 to TRBJ2-4; 10 bases map to TRBD1. With V trimmed by 7 bases and J by 5 bases, 11 bases remained unmatched. CDR3 size: 16 residues. Per the germline V gene, CDR1 is MDHEN and CDR2 is SYDVKM. CDR3 protein: CASKDGTGVSENIQYF. Here the CDR3 DNA reads TGTGCCAGCAAAGACGGGACAGGGGTTAGTGAAAACATTCAGTACTTC.

This chain links TRBV6-4 with TRBJ2-3, with D possibly TRBD1 on 5 matching bases. Deletions cut 3 bases from V and 0 bases from J, with 10 bases between. Germline V gene sequence: CDR1 MRHNA, CDR2 SNTAGT. This CDR3 contains 15 residues. The CDR3 DNA follows: TGTGCCAGCAGTGAGGACACCTCTAGCACAGATACGCAGTATTTT. Protein product: CASSEDTSSTDTQYF.

The table lists this clonotype with many counts. V usage is TRBV7-3 and J usage is TRBJ2-7; 8 bases are shared with TRBD1. The CDR3 runs to 14 residues. V shed 5 bases and J 5 bases; nucleotides not matched to a gene: 8. Looked up from germline, CDR1 is SGHTA and CDR2 is FQGTGA. CDR3 DNA: TGTGCCAGCAGCAGAGGACAGGGTCCCGACGAGCAGTACTTC. Its translation is CASSRGQGPDEQYF.

Only a few counts were recorded for this clonotype. This chain joins TRBV3-1 and TRBJ2-2; the match to TRBD1 covers 7 bases. V shed 4 bases and J 5 bases; nucleotides not matched to a gene: 7. This CDR3 comprises 15 residues. Germline CDR1 LGHDT, CDR2 YNNKEL (reference sequence). CDR3 loop: CASSPPRGMTGELFF. Written as DNA, the CDR3 is TGTGCCAGCAGCCCCCCCAGGGGGATGACCGGGGAGCTGTTTTTT.

This clonotype was seen a few times. The gene calls are TRBV7-2 and TRBJ2-1; D is possibly TRBD2 (5 bases). Deletions cut 3 bases from V and 6 bases from J, with 9 bases between. CDR1 and CDR2 (germline): SGHTA, FQGNSA. The CDR3 covers 13 residues. CDR3 sequence (DNA): TGTGCCAGCAGCTTCCCGGGATCCAATGAGCAGTTCTTC. Translating it yields CASSFPGSNEQFF.

The chain joins TRBV7-9 to TRBJ2-3; 11 bases agree with TRBD1. CDR3 length: 16 amino acids. V was pared by 5 bases and J by 0 bases, with 4 bases of the junction left unmatched. Germline CDR1 reads SEHNR; CDR2 reads FQNEAQ (reference sequence). CDR3: CASSDGQGASTDTQYF. The CDR3 coding sequence is TGTGCCAGCAGCGATGGACAGGGGGCCAGCACAGATACGCAGTATTTT.

This clonotype showed up many times. The rearrangement joins TRBV12-3 or TRBV12-4 to TRBJ2-7; 9 bases fit TRBD1. CDR3 length: 17 amino acids. The V and J ends lost 1 base and 0 bases, in that order; junction bases with no gene match: 7. This CDR3 is CASSLDRGRESSYEQYF. CDR3 sequence (DNA): TGTGCCAGCAGTTTAGACAGGGGGCGAGAGAGCTCCTACGAGCAGTACTTC.

The chain has TRBV5-1 and TRBJ2-5, with TRBD1 matching 9 bases. Trimming at V came to 4 bases and at J to 4 bases, leaving 8 bases not matched to a gene. Per germline, CDR1 SGHRS and CDR2 YFSETQ. This CDR3 comprises 15 residues. Written as DNA, the CDR3 is TGCGCCAGCAGCCCCTTGACAGGGGGGGCAGAGACCCAGTACTTC. Residues: CASSPLTGGAETQYF. Full variable domain (missing parts from reference TRBV5-1 and TRBJ2-5): KAGVTQTPRYLIKTRGQQVTLSCSPISGHRSVSWYQQTPGQGLQFLFEYFSETQRNKGNFPGRFSGRQFSNSRSEMNVSTLELGDSALYLCASSPLTGGAETQYFGPGTRLLVL.